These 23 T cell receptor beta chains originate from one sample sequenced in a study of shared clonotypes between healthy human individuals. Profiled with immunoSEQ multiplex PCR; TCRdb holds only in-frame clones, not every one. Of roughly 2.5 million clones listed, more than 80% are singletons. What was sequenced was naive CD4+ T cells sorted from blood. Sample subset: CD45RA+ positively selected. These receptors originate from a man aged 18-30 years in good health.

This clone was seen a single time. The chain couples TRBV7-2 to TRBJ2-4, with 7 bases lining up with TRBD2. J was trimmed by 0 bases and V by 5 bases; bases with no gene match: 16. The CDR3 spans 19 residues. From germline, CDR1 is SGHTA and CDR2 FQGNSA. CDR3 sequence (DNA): TGTGCCAGCAGCCCGCCCTGGGGGGGGACTACATTAGCCAAAAACATTCAGTACTTC. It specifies CASSPPWGGTTLAKNIQYF.

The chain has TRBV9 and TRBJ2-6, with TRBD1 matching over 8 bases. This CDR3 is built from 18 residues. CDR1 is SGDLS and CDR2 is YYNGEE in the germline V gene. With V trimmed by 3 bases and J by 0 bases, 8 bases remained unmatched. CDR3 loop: CASSETGDVPSGANVLTF. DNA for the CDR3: TGTGCCAGCAGCGAGACAGGGGATGTACCCTCTGGGGCCAACGTCCTGACTTTC.

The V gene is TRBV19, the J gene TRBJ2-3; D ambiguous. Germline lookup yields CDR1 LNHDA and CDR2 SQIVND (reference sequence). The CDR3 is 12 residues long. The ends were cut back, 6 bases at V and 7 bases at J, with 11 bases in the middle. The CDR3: CASSPNLNTQYF. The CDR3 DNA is TGTGCCAGTAGCCCAAACCTTAATACGCAGTATTTT.

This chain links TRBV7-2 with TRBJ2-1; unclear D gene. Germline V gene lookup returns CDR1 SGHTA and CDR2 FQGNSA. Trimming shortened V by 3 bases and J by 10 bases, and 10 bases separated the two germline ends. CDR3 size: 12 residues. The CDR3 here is CASSFSLGEQFF. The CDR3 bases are TGTGCCAGCAGCTTCAGCCTCGGGGAGCAGTTCTTC. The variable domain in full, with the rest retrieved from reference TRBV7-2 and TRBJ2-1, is GAGVSQSPSNKVTEKGKDVELRCDPISGHTALYWYRQSLGQGLEFLIYFQGNSAPDKSGLPSDRFSAERTGGSVSTLTIQRTQQEDSAVYLCASSFSLGEQFFGPGTRLTVL.

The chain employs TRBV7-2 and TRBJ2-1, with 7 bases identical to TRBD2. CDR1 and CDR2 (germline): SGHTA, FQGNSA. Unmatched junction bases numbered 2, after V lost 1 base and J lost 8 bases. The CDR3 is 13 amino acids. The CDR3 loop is CASSLEAGYEQFF. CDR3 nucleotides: TGTGCCAGCAGCTTAGAAGCGGGGTATGAGCAGTTCTTC.

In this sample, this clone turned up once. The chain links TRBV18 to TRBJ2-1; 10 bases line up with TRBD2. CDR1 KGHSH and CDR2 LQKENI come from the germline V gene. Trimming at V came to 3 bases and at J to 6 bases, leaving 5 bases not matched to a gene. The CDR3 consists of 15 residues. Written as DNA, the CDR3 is TGTGCCAGCTCACCTGAACTAGCGGGGTCCAATGAGCAGTTCTTC. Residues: CASSPELAGSNEQFF.

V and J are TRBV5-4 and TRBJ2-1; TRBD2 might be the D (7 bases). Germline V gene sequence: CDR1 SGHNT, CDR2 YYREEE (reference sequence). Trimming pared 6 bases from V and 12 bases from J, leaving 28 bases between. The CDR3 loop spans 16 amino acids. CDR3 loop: CASTHKTETGGGVQFF. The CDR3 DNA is TGTGCCAGCACCCATAAGACCGAGACAGGCGGGGGTGTGCAGTTCTTC.

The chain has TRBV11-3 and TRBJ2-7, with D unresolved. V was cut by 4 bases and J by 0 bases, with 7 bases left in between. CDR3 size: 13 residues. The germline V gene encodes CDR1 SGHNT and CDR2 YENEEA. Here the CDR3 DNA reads TGTGCCAGCAGCTCTCCCCCCTCCTACGAGCAGTACTTC. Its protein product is CASSSPPSYEQYF. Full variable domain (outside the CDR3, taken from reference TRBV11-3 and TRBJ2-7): EAGVVQSPRYKIIEKKQPVAFWCNPISGHNTLYWYLQNLGQGPELLIRYENEEAVDDSQLPKDRFSAERLKGVDSTLKIQPAELGDSAVYLCASSSPPSYEQYFGPGTRLTVT.

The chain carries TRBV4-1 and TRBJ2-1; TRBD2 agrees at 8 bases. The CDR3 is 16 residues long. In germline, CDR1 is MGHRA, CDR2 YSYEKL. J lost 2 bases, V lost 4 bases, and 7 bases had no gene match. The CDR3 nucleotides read TGCGCCAGCAGCCCAGCGGCGGGACTAGCCTACAATGAGCAGTTCTTC. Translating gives CASSPAAGLAYNEQFF.

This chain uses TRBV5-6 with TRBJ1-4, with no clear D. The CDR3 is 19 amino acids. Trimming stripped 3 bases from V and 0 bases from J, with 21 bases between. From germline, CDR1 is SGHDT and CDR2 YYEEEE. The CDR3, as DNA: TGTGCCAGCAGCTGGACCCGACAAGGACTTTTTGCAACTAATGAAAAACTGTTTTTT. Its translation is CASSWTRQGLFATNEKLFF.

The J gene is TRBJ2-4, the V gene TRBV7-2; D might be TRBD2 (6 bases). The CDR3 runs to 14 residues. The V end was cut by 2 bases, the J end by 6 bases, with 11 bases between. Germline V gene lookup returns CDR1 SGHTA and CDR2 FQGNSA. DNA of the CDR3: TGTGCCAGCAGCTTATGGGTCGGGGGAAACATTCAGTACTTC. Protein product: CASSLWVGGNIQYF.

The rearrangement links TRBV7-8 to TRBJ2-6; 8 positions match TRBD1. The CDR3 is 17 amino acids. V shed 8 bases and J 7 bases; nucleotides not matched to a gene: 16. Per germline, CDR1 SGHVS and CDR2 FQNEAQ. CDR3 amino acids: CASALDRVNLGANVLTF. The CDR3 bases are TGTGCCAGCGCGTTGGACAGGGTAAATCTGGGAGCCAACGTCCTGACTTTC.

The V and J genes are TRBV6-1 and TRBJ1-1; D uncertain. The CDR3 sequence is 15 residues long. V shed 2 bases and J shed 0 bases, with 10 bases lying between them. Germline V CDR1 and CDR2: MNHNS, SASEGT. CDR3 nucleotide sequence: TGTGCCAGCAGTGAAATCCCAGGCATGAACACTGAAGCTTTCTTT. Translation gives CASSEIPGMNTEAFF.

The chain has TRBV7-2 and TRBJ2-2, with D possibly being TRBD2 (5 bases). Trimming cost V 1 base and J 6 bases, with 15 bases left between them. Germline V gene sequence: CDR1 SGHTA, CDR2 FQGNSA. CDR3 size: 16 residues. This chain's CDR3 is CASSLVVGDRAGELFF. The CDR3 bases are TGTGCCAGCAGCTTAGTTGTGGGAGATAGGGCCGGGGAGCTGTTTTTT.

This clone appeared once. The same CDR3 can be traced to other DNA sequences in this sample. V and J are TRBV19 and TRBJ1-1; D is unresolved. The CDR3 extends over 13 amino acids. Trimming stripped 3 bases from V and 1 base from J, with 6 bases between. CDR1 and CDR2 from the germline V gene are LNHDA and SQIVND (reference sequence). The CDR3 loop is CASSMEGNTEAFF. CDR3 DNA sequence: TGTGCCAGTAGTATGGAGGGGAACACTGAAGCTTTCTTT.

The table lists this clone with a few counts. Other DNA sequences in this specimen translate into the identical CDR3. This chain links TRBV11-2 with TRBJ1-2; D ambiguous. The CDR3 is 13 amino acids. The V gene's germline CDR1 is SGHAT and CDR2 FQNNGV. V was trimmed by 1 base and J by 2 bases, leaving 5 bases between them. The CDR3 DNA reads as TGTGCCAGCAGCTTAGGGTTCAACTATGGCTACACCTTC. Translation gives CASSLGFNYGYTF. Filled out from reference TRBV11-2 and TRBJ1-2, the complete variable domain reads EAGVAQSPRYKIIEKRQSVAFWCNPISGHATLYWYQQILGQGPKLLIQFQNNGVVDDSQLPKDRFSAERLKGVDSTLKIQPAKLEDSAVYLCASSLGFNYGYTFGSGTRLTVV.

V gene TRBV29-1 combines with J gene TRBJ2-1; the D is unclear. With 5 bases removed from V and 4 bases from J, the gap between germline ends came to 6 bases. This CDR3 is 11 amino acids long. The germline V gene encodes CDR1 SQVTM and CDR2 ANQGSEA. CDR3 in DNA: TGCAGCGTTCAACCGTACAATGAGCAGTTCTTC. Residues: CSVQPYNEQFF.

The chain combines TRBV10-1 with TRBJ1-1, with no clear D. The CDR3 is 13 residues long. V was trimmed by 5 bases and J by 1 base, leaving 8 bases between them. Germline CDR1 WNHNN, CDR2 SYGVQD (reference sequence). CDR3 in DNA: TGCGCCAGCAGTCGGACCCGGAACACTGAAGCTTTCTTT. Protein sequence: CASSRTRNTEAFF.

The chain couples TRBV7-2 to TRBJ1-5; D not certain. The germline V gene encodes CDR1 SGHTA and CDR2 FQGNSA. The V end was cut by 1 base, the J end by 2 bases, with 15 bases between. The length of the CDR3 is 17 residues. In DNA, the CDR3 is TGTGCCAGCAGCTTAGTTGGTCAGACAATCGGCAATCAGCCCCAGCATTTT. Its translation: CASSLVGQTIGNQPQHF. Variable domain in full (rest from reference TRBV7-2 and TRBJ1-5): GAGVSQSPSNKVTEKGKDVELRCDPISGHTALYWYRQSLGQGLEFLIYFQGNSAPDKSGLPSDRFSAERTGGSVSTLTIQRTQQEDSAVYLCASSLVGQTIGNQPQHFGDGTRLSIL.

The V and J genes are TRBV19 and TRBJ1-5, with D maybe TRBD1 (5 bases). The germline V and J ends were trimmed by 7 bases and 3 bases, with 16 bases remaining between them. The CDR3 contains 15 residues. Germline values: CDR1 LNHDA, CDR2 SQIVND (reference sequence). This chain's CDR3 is CASTSGNIDNQPQHF. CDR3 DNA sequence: TGTGCCAGTACCTCAGGGAATATCGACAATCAGCCCCAGCATTTT.

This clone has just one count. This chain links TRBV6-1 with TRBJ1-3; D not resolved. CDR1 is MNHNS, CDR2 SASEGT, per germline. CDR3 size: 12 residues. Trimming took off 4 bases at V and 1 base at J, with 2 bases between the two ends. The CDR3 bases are TGTGCCAGCAGTGGATCTGGAAACACCATATATTTT. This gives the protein CASSGSGNTIYF.

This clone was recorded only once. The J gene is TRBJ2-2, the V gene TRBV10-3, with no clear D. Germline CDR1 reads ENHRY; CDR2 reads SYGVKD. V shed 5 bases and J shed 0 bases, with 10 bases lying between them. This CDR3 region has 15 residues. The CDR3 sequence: CAISTEPPNTGELFF. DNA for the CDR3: TGTGCCATCAGTACGGAGCCCCCGAACACCGGGGAGCTGTTTTTT.

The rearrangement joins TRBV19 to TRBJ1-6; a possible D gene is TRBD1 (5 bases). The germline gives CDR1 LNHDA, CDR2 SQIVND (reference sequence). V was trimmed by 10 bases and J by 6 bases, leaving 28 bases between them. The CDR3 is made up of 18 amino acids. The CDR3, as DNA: TGTGCCACTAGACCGGGACCACCCCAACCTCGGGGTAATTCACCCCTCCACTTT. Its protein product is CATRPGPPQPRGNSPLHF. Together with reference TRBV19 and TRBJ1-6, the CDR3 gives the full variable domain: DGGITQSPKYLFRKEGQNVTLSCEQNLNHDAMYWYRQDPGQGLRLIYYSQIVNDFQKGDIAEGYSVSREKKESFPLTVTSAQKNPTAFYLCATRPGPPQPRGNSPLHFGNGTRLTVT.